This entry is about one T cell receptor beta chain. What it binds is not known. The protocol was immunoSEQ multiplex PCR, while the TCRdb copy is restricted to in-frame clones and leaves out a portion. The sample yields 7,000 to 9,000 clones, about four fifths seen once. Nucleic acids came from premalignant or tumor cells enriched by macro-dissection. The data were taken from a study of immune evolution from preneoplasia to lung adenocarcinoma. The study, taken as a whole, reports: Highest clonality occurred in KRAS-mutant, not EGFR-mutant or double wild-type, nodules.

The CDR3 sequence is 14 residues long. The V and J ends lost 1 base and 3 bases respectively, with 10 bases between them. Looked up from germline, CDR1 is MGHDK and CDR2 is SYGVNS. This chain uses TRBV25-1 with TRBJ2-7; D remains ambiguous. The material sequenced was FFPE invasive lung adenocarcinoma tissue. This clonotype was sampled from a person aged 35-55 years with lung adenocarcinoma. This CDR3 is CASSESLSFYEQYF. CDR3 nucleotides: TGTGCCAGCAGTGAATCCCTCTCGTTCTACGAGCAGTACTTC.